Listed below are T cell receptor beta chains from one sample, sequenced in a study of regulatory T cells in long-lasting Graves disease. TCRdb reprocessed the multiplex PCR reads with MiXCR, giving one entry per CDR3 protein. The table records about 620,000 distinct CDR3 sequences, roughly 15% of them present only once. This same sample was also part of a study on T cells in Graves' hyperthyroidism and ophthalmopathy.

The sample consisted of peripheral blood mononuclear cells (PBMCs), taken at new diagnosis, from a patient treated with antithyroid drugs. The receptors stem from a woman under 40 with Graves disease. Both conserved end residues are part of each CDR3. A D gene is named only where the DNA matches it firmly. For some rows the clone size is stated as once, few or many, or as a class when expanded; others skip it.

cdr3_nt: TGTGCCAGCACCCTAAACGTTATTAAGGATGAAGCTTTCTTT
cdr3_aa: CASTLNVIKDEAFF
j_call: TRBJ1-1
clone_size: few
d_call: NA
v_call: TRBV6-1

cdr3_nt: TGTGCCAGCAGTCCTAGCCGGGACAGGGGCGCTGAAGCTTTCTTT
cdr3_aa: CASSPSRDRGAEAFF
j_call: TRBJ1-1
clone_size: NA
d_call: TRBD1
v_call: TRBV12-3/TRBV12-4

cdr3_nt: TGTGCCAGCACCTTCGCGAGCGGAAGCTCCTACGAGCAGTACTTC
cdr3_aa: CASTFASGSSYEQYF
j_call: TRBJ2-7
clone_size: NA
d_call: NA
v_call: TRBV3-1

cdr3_nt: TGCGCCAGCAGCTTGGTAGGGTATTCTCCCTTCCGGGCAGATACGCAGTATTTT
cdr3_aa: CASSLVGYSPFRADTQYF
j_call: TRBJ2-3
clone_size: NA
d_call: NA
v_call: TRBV5-1

cdr3_nt: TGCAGTGCTAAAACCCCCAACAGGGTGGGAACTTATTCACCCCTCCACTTT
cdr3_aa: CSAKTPNRVGTYSPLHF
j_call: TRBJ1-6
clone_size: NA
d_call: NA
v_call: TRBV20-1

cdr3_nt: TGTGCCAGCAGTTCTGAGGGACAGGGAGACACTGAAGCTTTCTTT
cdr3_aa: CASSSEGQGDTEAFF
j_call: TRBJ1-1
clone_size: few
d_call: TRBD1
v_call: TRBV27

cdr3_nt: TGTGCCAGCTTAAAAGGACTAGCGGGAGGGGGCGAGCAGTACTTC
cdr3_aa: CASLKGLAGGGEQYF
j_call: TRBJ2-7
clone_size: few
d_call: TRBD2
v_call: TRBV6-2/TRBV6-3

cdr3_nt: TGTGCCACCAGCAGAGAGATCGGCGGGAGTGGGTACGAGCAGTACTTC
cdr3_aa: CATSREIGGSGYEQYF
j_call: TRBJ2-7
clone_size: NA
d_call: TRBD2
v_call: TRBV15

cdr3_nt: TGTGCCAGCAGCCAAGATTGGGGACGGGAGGGGTTCTTC
cdr3_aa: CASSQDWGREGFF
j_call: TRBJ2-1
clone_size: NA
d_call: TRBD2
v_call: TRBV7-3

cdr3_nt: TGTGCCAGCAGCCCAAAACCCCTCCGCGAGCAGTTCTTC
cdr3_aa: CASSPKPLREQFF
j_call: TRBJ2-1
clone_size: few
d_call: NA
v_call: TRBV6-1

cdr3_nt: TGTGCCAGTAGGCCGGGGCACAACTCTGGGGCCAACGTCCTGACTTTC
cdr3_aa: CASRPGHNSGANVLTF
j_call: TRBJ2-6
clone_size: NA
d_call: NA
v_call: TRBV19

cdr3_nt: TGTGCCAGCAGTTCAATCCGAAGGTTACTTGCTCGACAGACAGTTTACTACGAGCAGTACTTC
cdr3_aa: CASSSIRRLLARQTVYYEQYF
j_call: TRBJ2-7
clone_size: many
d_call: NA
v_call: TRBV6-2/TRBV6-3

cdr3_nt: TGTGCCATCAGTGAGGGGCAGGGTTGGGATTCACCCCTCCACTTT
cdr3_aa: CAISEGQGWDSPLHF
j_call: TRBJ1-6
clone_size: NA
d_call: NA
v_call: TRBV10-3

cdr3_nt: TGTGCCAGCAGTCCGTATGGGGAAACCTACGAGCAGTACTTC
cdr3_aa: CASSPYGETYEQYF
j_call: TRBJ2-7
clone_size: many
d_call: NA
v_call: TRBV12-3/TRBV12-4

cdr3_nt: TGTGCCACCAGCAGAGATCCCCCGACTAGCGGGAGGGCCATGAATGAGCAGTTCTTC
cdr3_aa: CATSRDPPTSGRAMNEQFF
j_call: TRBJ2-1
clone_size: many
d_call: TRBD2
v_call: TRBV15

cdr3_nt: TGCAGTGCTGAACCGCCGCGACAGGGGGTTCAGCCCCAGCATTTT
cdr3_aa: CSAEPPRQGVQPQHF
j_call: TRBJ1-5
clone_size: NA
d_call: TRBD1
v_call: TRBV20-1

cdr3_nt: TGTGCCAGCTCCCTGAAGAGCGGGGGCGATCAGCCCCAGCATTTT
cdr3_aa: CASSLKSGGDQPQHF
j_call: TRBJ1-5
clone_size: NA
d_call: NA
v_call: TRBV18

cdr3_nt: TGCAGTGGGGTGGGGGGCACCCAAGAGACCCAGTACTTC
cdr3_aa: CSGVGGTQETQYF
j_call: TRBJ2-5
clone_size: NA
d_call: NA
v_call: TRBV20-1

cdr3_nt: TGCGCCAGCAGCTTGAGGACTAGCAGGGACACCGGGGAGCTGTTTTTT
cdr3_aa: CASSLRTSRDTGELFF
j_call: TRBJ2-2
clone_size: NA
d_call: TRBD2
v_call: TRBV5-1

cdr3_nt: TGTGCCAGCCTACCGCGGGACGGGGGCGGGGAGCTGTTTTTT
cdr3_aa: CASLPRDGGGELFF
j_call: TRBJ2-2
clone_size: NA
d_call: NA
v_call: TRBV2